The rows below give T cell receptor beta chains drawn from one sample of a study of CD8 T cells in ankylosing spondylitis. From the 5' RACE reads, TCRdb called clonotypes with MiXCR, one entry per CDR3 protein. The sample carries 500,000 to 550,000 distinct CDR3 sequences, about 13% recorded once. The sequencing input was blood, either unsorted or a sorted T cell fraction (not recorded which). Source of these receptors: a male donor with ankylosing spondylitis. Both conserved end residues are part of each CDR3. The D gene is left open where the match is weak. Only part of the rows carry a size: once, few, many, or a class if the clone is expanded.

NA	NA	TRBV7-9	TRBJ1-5	TGTGCCAGCACCTTGGCCGGGGTCAATCAGCCCCAGCATTTT	CASTLAGVNQPQHF
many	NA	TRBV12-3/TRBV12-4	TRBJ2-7	TGTGCCAGCAAGTCTAGCGCCTACGAGCAGTACTTC	CASKSSAYEQYF
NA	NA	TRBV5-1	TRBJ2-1	TGCGCCAGCAGCTTGGGAGTGGCGGCAGGGCTCAATGAGCAGTTCTTC	CASSLGVAAGLNEQFF
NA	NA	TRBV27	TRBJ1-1	TGTGCCAGCAGACCTGGGGGGGGATCTACTGAAGCTTTCTTT	CASRPGGGSTEAFF
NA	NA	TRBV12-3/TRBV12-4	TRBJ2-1	TGTGCCAGCGTTAAGGCGGGTAATCTGCTCAATGAGCAGTTCTTC	CASVKAGNLLNEQFF
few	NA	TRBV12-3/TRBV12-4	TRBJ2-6	TGTGCCAGCCGGACGGACTCTGGGGCCAACGTCCTGACTTTC	CASRTDSGANVLTF
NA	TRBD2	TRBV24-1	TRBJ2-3	TGTGCCACCAGTTTGGGCCCGGGAGGGACAGATACGCAGTATTTT	CATSLGPGGTDTQYF
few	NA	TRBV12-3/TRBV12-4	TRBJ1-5	TGTGCCAGCAGTTTATGGGGGGCGGATAGCAATCAGCCCCAGCATTTT	CASSLWGADSNQPQHF
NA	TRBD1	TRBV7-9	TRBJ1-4	TGTGCCAGCAGCCTACGGACAGGGAGTAATGAAAAACTGTTTTTT	CASSLRTGSNEKLFF
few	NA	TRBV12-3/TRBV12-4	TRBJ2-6	TGTGCCAGCAGTCTCGCCGGACGGCCGTCTGGGGCCAACGTCCTGACTTTC	CASSLAGRPSGANVLTF
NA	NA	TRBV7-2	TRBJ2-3	TGTGCCAGCAGTCTCCTGGGGCGCACAGATACGCAGTATTTT	CASSLLGRTDTQYF
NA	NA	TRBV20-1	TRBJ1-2	TGCAGTGCTATAGGGGGGCTTGGACGAGGCTACACCTTC	CSAIGGLGRGYTF
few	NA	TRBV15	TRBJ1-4	TGTGCCACCAGCAGAGAACCCCTGGGGGGAACAACTAATGAAAAACTGTTTTTT	CATSREPLGGTTNEKLFF
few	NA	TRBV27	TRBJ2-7	TGTGCCAGCAGTTTTAACAGGGCCTCCTACGAGCAGTACTTC	CASSFNRASYEQYF
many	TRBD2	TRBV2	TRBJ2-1	TGTGCCAGCAGTACCTTGGGGCTAGCGGGGGACAATGAGCAGTTCTTC	CASSTLGLAGDNEQFF
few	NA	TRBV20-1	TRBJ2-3	TGCAGTGCGATCCGGGAACCTGGCACAGATACGCAGTATTTT	CSAIREPGTDTQYF
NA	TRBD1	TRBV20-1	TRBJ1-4	TGCAGTGCTAGACGGGGGCGTGGACAGGGCGAAGAAAAACTGTTTTTT	CSARRGRGQGEEKLFF
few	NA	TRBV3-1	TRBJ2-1	TGTGCCAGCAGCCGCAGAAGTTCCGGGAGAACAGGAAGTTATTACAATGAGCAGTTCTTC	CASSRRSSGRTGSYYNEQFF
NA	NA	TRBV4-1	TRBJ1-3	TGCGCCAGCAGCCAAGATCCGGGGGGCGTTAGGGGAGACACCATATATTTT	CASSQDPGGVRGDTIYF
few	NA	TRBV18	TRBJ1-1	TGTGCCAGCTCAAACACCTACACTGAAGCTTTCTTT	CASSNTYTEAFF
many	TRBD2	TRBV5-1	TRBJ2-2	TGCGCCAGCAGCTTGAGAACCGGGACTAGCTCGGGGGAGCTGTTTTTT	CASSLRTGTSSGELFF
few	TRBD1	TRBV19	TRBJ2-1	TGTGCCAGTACCTCGACAGGGGGCCTGTACAATGAGCAGTTCTTC	CASTSTGGLYNEQFF
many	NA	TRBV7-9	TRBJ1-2	TGTGCCAGCAGCTTAGACGGCTACACCTTC	CASSLDGYTF
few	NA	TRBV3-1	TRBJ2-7	TGTGCCAGCAGCCTAGGCCTCCTCACCGTCGGGTACGAGCAGTACTTC	CASSLGLLTVGYEQYF
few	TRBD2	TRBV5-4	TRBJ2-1	TGTGCCAGCAGCCGCGGGACTAGCGGGAGTGGGGAGCAGTTCTTC	CASSRGTSGSGEQFF
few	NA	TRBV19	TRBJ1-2	TGTGCCAGTAGTATTGGGATAATGAGCTATGGCTACACCTTC	CASSIGIMSYGYTF
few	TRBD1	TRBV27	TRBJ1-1	TGTGCCAGCAGTTTAAGGAGGACAGGGCGTGAAGCTTTCTTT	CASSLRRTGREAFF
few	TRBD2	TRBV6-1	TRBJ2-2	TGTGCCAGCAGGGACCTCGGCGGGGGGGTCGCCGGGGAGCTGTTTTTT	CASRDLGGGVAGELFF
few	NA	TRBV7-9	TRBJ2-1	TGTGCCAGCAGCTTAGTATCAGGGCTCAATGAGCAGTTCTTC	CASSLVSGLNEQFF
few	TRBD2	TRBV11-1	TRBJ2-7	TGTGCCAGCAGCCCCAGAATTAGCGGGATGTTCTCCTACGAGCAGTACTTC	CASSPRISGMFSYEQYF